The TCR beta chain described here comes from a study of T cells in Graves' hyperthyroidism and ophthalmopathy. Amplified TCR beta CDR3 regions came from RNA transcripts. The primer set for the first-round RT-PCR of the TCR CDR3 was HTBI. TCRdb itself ran the multiplex PCR reads through MiXCR, one entry per CDR3 protein. Of approximately 640,000 distinct CDR3 sequences detected, 15% to 20% appear once; the ten largest clones hold about 3.8%. CDR3 size: 15 residues. The V gene's germline CDR1 is SGHAT and CDR2 FQNNGV. The germline V and J ends were trimmed by 3 bases and 3 bases, with 14 bases remaining between them. Disease duration under 2 months; hyperthyroidism patients were aged 18 to 65. Patients were excluded for uncontrolled infection, other autoimmune disease, pregnancy or lactation. Clinical symptoms, serum thyroxine and TRAb, thyroid ultrasound and orbital computed tomography were used for the diagnoses.

This clonotype was seen repeatedly, ten times or more. The material sequenced was blood. The TCR comes from a woman aged 25 to 39 with Graves' hyperthyroidism. The chain employs TRBV11-2 and TRBJ2-5, with D perhaps TRBD2 (7 bases). This CDR3 is CASSFWGGEEETQYF. DNA for the CDR3: TGTGCCAGCAGCTTTTGGGGGGGCGAAGAAGAGACCCAGTACTTC.